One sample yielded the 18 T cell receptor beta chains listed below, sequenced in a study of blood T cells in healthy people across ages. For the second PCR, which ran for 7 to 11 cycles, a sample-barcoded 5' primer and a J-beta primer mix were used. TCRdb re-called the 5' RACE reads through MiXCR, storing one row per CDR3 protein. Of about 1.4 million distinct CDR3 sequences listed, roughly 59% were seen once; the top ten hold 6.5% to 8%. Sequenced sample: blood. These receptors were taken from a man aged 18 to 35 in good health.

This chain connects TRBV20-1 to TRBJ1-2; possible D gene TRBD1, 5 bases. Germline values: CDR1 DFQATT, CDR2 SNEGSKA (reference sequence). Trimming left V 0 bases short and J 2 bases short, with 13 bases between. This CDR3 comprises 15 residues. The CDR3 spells CSARDPGRINYGYTF. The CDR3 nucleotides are TGCAGTGCTAGAGACCCGGGACGGATAAACTATGGCTACACCTTC.

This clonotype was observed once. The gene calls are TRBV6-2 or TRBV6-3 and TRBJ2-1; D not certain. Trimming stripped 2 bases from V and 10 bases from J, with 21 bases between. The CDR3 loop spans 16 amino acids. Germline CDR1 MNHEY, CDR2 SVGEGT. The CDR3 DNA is TGTGCCAGCAGTTACAATCAACGACAAGGGTCCGGAGAGCAGTTCTTC. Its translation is CASSYNQRQGSGEQFF.

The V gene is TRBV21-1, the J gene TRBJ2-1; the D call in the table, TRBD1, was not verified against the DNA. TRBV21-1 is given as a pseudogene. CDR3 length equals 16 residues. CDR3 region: CASSPPRPGDYNEQFF. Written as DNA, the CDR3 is TGTGCCAGCAGCCCCCCTCGTCCAGGGGACTACAATGAGCAGTTCTTC.

Written as DNA, the CDR3 is TGCAGCGTTGGGGGGGTAGTTCTGGATGGCTACACCTTC. Protein product: CSVGGVVLDGYTF. The J gene is TRBJ1-2, the V gene TRBV29-1; D is possibly TRBD1 (5 bases). Germline V gene sequence: CDR1 SQVTM, CDR2 ANQGSEA. V lost 4 bases to trimming and J lost 6 bases, with 15 bases between them. The CDR3 consists of 13 residues.

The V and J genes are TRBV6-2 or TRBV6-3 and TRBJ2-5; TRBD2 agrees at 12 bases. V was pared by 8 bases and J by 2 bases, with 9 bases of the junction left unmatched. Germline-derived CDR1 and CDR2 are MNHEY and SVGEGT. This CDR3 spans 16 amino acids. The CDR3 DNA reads TGTGCCAGCCGACTAGCGGGGGCCCTCGGGCAAGAGACCCAGTACTTC. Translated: CASRLAGALGQETQYF.

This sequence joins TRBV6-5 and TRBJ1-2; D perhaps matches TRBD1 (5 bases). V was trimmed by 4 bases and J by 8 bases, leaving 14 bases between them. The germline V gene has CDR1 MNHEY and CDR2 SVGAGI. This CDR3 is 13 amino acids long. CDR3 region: CASSSPGPGGYTF. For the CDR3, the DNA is TGTGCCAGCAGTTCCCCGGGGCCAGGAGGCTACACCTTC.

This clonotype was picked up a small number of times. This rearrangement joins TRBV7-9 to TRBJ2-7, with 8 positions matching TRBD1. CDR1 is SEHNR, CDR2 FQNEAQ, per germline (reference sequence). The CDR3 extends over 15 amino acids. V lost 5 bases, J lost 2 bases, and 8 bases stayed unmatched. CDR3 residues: CASSPLTGDPYEQYF. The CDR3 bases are TGTGCCAGCAGCCCCCTGACAGGGGATCCCTACGAGCAGTACTTC.

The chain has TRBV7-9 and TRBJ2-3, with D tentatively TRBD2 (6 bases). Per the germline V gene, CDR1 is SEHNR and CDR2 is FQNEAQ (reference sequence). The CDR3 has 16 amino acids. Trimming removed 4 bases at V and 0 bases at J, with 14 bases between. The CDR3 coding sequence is TGTGCCAGCAGCTCCCTTGTGGCGGGAAGCACAGATACGCAGTATTTT. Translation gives CASSSLVAGSTDTQYF.

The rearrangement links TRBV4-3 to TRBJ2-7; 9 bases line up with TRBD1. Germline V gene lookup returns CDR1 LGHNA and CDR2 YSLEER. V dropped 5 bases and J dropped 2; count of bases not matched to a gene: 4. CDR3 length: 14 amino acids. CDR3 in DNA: TGCGCCAGCAGCAGACAGGGGGAACCCTACGAGCAGTACTTC. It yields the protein CASSRQGEPYEQYF.

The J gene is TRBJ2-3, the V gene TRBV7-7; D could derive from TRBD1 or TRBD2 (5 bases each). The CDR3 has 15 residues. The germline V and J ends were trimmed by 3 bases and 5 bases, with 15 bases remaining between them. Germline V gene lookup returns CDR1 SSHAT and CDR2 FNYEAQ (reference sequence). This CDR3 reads CASSLRGNQGDTQYF. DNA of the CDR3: TGTGCCAGCAGCTTGAGGGGTAATCAAGGAGATACGCAGTATTTT.

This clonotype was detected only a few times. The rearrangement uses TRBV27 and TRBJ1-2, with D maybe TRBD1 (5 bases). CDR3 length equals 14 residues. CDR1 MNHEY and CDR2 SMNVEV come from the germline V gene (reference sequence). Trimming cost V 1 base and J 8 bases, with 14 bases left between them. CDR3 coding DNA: TGTGCCAGCAGTTTATTAAGCAGGGTTGGCGGCTACACCTTC. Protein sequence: CASSLLSRVGGYTF.

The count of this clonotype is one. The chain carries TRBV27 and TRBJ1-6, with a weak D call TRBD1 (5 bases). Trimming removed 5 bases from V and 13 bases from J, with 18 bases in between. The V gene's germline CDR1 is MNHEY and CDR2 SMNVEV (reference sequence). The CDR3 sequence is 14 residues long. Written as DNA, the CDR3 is TGTGCCAGCAGTCCCGGGTCCACAGGATGGCCCCTCCACTTT. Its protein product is CASSPGSTGWPLHF.

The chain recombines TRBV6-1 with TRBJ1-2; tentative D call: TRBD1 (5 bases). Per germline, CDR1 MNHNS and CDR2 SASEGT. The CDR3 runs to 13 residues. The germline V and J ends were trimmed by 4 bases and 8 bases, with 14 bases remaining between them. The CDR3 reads CASSVAGVEGYTF. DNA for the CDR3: TGTGCCAGCAGTGTTGCGGGGGTGGAAGGCTACACCTTC.

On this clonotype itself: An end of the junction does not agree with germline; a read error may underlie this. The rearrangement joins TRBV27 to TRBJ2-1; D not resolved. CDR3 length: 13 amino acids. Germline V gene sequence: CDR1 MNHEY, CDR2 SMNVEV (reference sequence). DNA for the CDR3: TGTGCCAGCAGTGCCATAACCTACAACGAGCAGTTCTTC. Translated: CASSAITYNEQFF.

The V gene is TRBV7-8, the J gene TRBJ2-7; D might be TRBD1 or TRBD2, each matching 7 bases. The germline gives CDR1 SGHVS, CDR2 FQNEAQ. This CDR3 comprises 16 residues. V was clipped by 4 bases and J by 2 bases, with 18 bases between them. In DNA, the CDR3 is TGTGCCAGCAGCTCAAAGACAGGGAGGGGGCCCTACGAGCAGTACTTC. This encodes CASSSKTGRGPYEQYF.

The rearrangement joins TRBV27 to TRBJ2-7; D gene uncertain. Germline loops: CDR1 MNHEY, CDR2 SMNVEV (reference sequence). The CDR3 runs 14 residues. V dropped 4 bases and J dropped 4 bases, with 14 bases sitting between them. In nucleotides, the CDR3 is TGTGCCAGCAGTTACGGCAAGGGCTTGTACGAGCAGTACTTC. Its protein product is CASSYGKGLYEQYF.

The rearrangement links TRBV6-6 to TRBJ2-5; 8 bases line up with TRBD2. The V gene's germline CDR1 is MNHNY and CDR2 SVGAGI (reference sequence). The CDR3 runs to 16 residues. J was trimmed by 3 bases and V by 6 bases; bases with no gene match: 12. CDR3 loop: CASSLRTSFPEETQYF. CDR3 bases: TGTGCCAGCAGCTTAAGGACTAGCTTTCCCGAAGAGACCCAGTACTTC.

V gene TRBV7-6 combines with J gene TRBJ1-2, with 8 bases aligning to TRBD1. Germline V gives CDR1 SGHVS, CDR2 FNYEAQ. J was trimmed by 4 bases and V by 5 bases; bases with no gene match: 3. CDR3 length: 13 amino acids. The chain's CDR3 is CASSTGTGYGYTF. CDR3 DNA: TGTGCCAGCAGCACGGGGACAGGCTATGGCTACACCTTC. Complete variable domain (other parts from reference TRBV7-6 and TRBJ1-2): GAGVSQSPRYKVTKRGQDVALRCDPISGHVSLYWYRQALGQGPEFLTYFNYEAQQDKSGLPNDRFSAERPEGSISTLTIQRTEQRDSAMYRCASSTGTGYGYTFGSGTRLTVV.